These 20 T cell receptor beta chains originate from one sample sequenced in a study of blood T cells in healthy people across ages. Primed by a sample-barcoded 5' primer and a J-beta primer mix, a second PCR proceeded for about 7 to 11 cycles. TCRdb called the 5' RACE reads again in MiXCR, with one record for every CDR3 protein. The sample has 700,000 or so distinct CDR3 sequences; around 43% are singletons. Specimen: blood. These receptors were taken from a man older than 75 in good health.

The J gene is TRBJ2-3, the V gene TRBV28, with D unresolved. CDR3 length: 16 residues. V dropped 5 bases and J dropped 0 bases, with 15 bases sitting between them. CDR1 is MDHEN, CDR2 SYDVKM, per germline. In nucleotides, the CDR3 is TGTGCCAGCAGTCCAGGAACTCTCGAAAGCACAGATACGCAGTATTTT. Translated: CASSPGTLESTDTQYF.

The J gene is TRBJ2-7, the V gene TRBV7-2; TRBD2 matches at 7 bases. The CDR3 is 13 amino acids. V was pared by 7 bases and J by 5 bases, with 8 bases of the junction left unmatched. The V gene's germline CDR1 is SGHTA and CDR2 FQGNSA. The CDR3 bases are TGTGCCAGCAAATGGGGGGGACCCGACGAGCAGTACTTC. This gives the protein CASKWGGPDEQYF.

In regard to this clonotype: Possible read error: a much larger clone is one base away. The chain combines TRBV15 with TRBJ2-3, with 9 bases identical to TRBD2. J was trimmed by 0 bases and V by 3 bases; bases with no gene match: 19. This CDR3 has 21 residues. Looked up from germline, CDR1 is LNHNV and CDR2 is YYDKDF (reference sequence). The CDR3 nucleotides are TGTGCCACCAGCAGCCGGTCAATGAGGGCGGGAGGGCCTACTAGCACAGATACGCAGTATTTT. Its translation is CATSSRSMRAGGPTSTDTQYF.

The CDR3 sequence: CSADSGGSYNEQYF. CDR3 nucleotides: TGCAGTGCCGATAGCGGGGGATCCTACAATGAGCAGTACTTC. This chain connects TRBV20-1 to TRBJ2-4; 9 bases fit TRBD2. Germline V gives CDR1 DFQATT, CDR2 SNEGSKA (reference sequence). CDR3 length: 14 residues. Trimming removed 6 bases from V and 13 bases from J; junction bases left unmatched: 16.

The rearrangement joins TRBV6-4 to TRBJ2-7; possibly TRBD1 for D (6 bases). The CDR3 loop spans 14 amino acids. V was shortened by 4 bases and J by 3 bases, with 13 bases between the two germline ends. Germline-derived CDR1 and CDR2 are MRHNA and SNTAGT. CDR3 bases: TGTGCCAGCAGTGCACAGGGCCCTCTCTACGAGCAGTACTTC. It codes for CASSAQGPLYEQYF.

The chain joins TRBV7-2 to TRBJ2-3; D is tentatively TRBD1 or TRBD2 (5 bases each). Germline CDR1 is SGHTA and CDR2 is FQGNSA. Between the trimmed V and J ends, which lost 8 bases and 6 bases, there was a span of 24 bases. The CDR3 runs 16 residues. The CDR3 sequence is CASGPPGRTNRDTQYF. The CDR3, as DNA: TGTGCCAGCGGCCCCCCGGGACGGACAAATCGGGATACGCAGTATTTT. Supplemented by reference TRBV7-2 and TRBJ2-3, the full variable domain reads GAGVSQSPSNKVTEKGKDVELRCDPISGHTALYWYRQSLGQGLEFLIYFQGNSAPDKSGLPSDRFSAERTGGSVSTLTIQRTQQEDSAVYLCASGPPGRTNRDTQYFGPGTRLTVL.

J is TRBJ1-1 and V is TRBV12-3 or TRBV12-4, with unresolved D. V lost 5 bases, J lost 6 bases, and 13 bases lay in between. This CDR3 has 13 amino acids. The DNA for the CDR3 is TGTGCCAGCAGTCCCAATGCTGCGCCTGAAGCTTTCTTT. It is translated as CASSPNAAPEAFF.

The V gene is TRBV5-1, the J gene TRBJ2-4; D gene unclear. TRBJ2-7 explains the end of the DNA better; the J call may be wrong. The CDR3 sequence is 16 residues long. Germline CDR1 and CDR2: SGHRS and YFSETQ. The DNA for the CDR3 is TGCGCCAGCAGCTTGGCAGACGGTGTAGCAAAGAACGAGCAGTACTTC. Translation: CASSLADGVAKNEQYF.

Note on this clonotype: Since a much larger clone is just one base distant, this may be a read error. The rearrangement links TRBV20-1 to TRBJ2-1; perhaps TRBD2 as D (6 bases). TRBJ2-7 explains the end of the DNA better; the J call may be wrong. In germline, CDR1 is DFQATT, CDR2 SNEGSKA (reference sequence). The CDR3 sequence is 11 residues long. The CDR3 nucleotides are TGCTCATTAGCGGCATACAATGAGCAGTACTTC. Its protein product is CSLAAYNEQYF.

This clonotype was observed a few times. The chain has TRBV6-1 and TRBJ1-2; TRBD1 is a possible D gene (6 bases). The germline gives CDR1 MNHNS, CDR2 SASEGT. CDR3 size: 15 residues. Trimming pared 3 bases from V and 4 bases from J, leaving 15 bases between. For the CDR3, the DNA is TGTGCCAGCAGTGACCCGCAGGGACACGGCTATGGCTACACCTTC. Amino acid sequence: CASSDPQGHGYGYTF.

The chain has TRBV29-1 and TRBJ2-5; either TRBD1 or TRBD2 may supply D (5 bases each). The DNA end lines up better with TRBJ2-7; the J call may be wrong. Germline lookup yields CDR1 SQVTM and CDR2 ANQGSEA. The CDR3 contains 14 residues. Written as DNA, the CDR3 is TGCAGCGTCAAACAACGGGACGGTCCCTGCGAGCAGTACTTC. The encoded protein is CSVKQRDGPCEQYF.

The chain links TRBV7-2 to TRBJ2-3, with a tentative D call TRBD2 (7 bases). Germline V gene data show CDR1 as SGHTA and CDR2 as FQGNSA. CDR3 size: 15 residues. V lost 2 bases and J lost 3, with 12 bases in between. CDR3 sequence (DNA): TGTGCCAGCAGCTTATGGGGGGGGCAGACAGATACGCAGTATTTT. It yields the protein CASSLWGGQTDTQYF.

This clonotype has a handful of counts. V and J are TRBV7-2 and TRBJ2-3, with 8 bases lining up with TRBD1. With V trimmed by 3 bases and J by 4 bases, 9 bases remained unmatched. CDR1 and CDR2 (germline): SGHTA, FQGNSA. The CDR3 has 16 amino acids. CDR3 nucleotides: TGTGCCAGCAGCTTGCAGCCAGGGGGCGGTCCAGATACGCAGTATTTT. Translation gives CASSLQPGGGPDTQYF. The variable domain in full, with the rest retrieved from reference TRBV7-2 and TRBJ2-3, is GAGVSQSPSNKVTEKGKDVELRCDPISGHTALYWYRQSLGQGLEFLIYFQGNSAPDKSGLPSDRFSAERTGGSVSTLTIQRTQQEDSAVYLCASSLQPGGGPDTQYFGPGTRLTVL.

In regard to this clonotype: A read error may account for a junction end that differs from germline. V gene TRBV6-2 or TRBV6-3 combines with J gene TRBJ2-7; D not certain. CDR1 MNHEY and CDR2 SVGEGT come from the germline V gene. This CDR3 is 13 amino acids long. CDR3 sequence reads: CANSDSFPYEQYF. The CDR3 nucleotides are TGTGCCAACAGTGACTCGTTTCCCTACGAGCAGTACTTC.

The genes are TRBV6-6 and TRBJ1-4; D call uncertain. V lost 7 bases and J 7 bases, leaving 22 bases between the germline ends. The germline V gene encodes CDR1 MNHNY and CDR2 SVGAGI (reference sequence). This CDR3 has 16 amino acids. This CDR3 reads CASTPQGGRFREKLFF. In DNA, the CDR3 is TGTGCCAGCACCCCCCAAGGCGGTCGTTTTCGTGAAAAACTGTTTTTT.

There are many counts of this clonotype. This sequence joins TRBV15 and TRBJ2-5; D unclear. Trimming removed 1 base from V and 5 bases from J, with 5 bases in between. Looked up from germline, CDR1 is LNHNV and CDR2 is YYDKDF (reference sequence). The CDR3 spans 12 residues. CDR3 sequence reads: CATSRGRETQYF. CDR3 bases: TGTGCCACCAGCAGAGGACGGGAGACCCAGTACTTC.

This clonotype was detected only a few times. The chain combines TRBV7-9 with TRBJ2-1; D is possibly TRBD1 (5 bases). Trimming removed 5 bases from V and 8 bases from J, with 13 bases in between. Germline values: CDR1 SEHNR, CDR2 FQNEAQ (reference sequence). The CDR3 sequence is 13 residues long. Here the CDR3 DNA reads TGTGCCAGCAGCCAGATTCAGGGCCATGAGCAGTTCTTC. Protein sequence: CASSQIQGHEQFF.

This clonotype turned up a few times. This chain links TRBV5-1 with TRBJ1-2; D gene ambiguous. In germline, CDR1 is SGHRS, CDR2 YFSETQ. CDR3 length: 13 residues. The ends were cut back, 0 bases at V and 5 bases at J, with 8 bases in the middle. CDR3 sequence: CASSLDPLYGYTF. Here the CDR3 DNA reads TGCGCCAGCAGCTTGGACCCCCTATATGGCTACACCTTC.

The rearrangement links TRBV28 to TRBJ2-3; D uncertain. The germline CDR1 and CDR2 sequences are MDHEN and SYDVKM. The length of the CDR3 is 13 residues. Trimming took 1 base from V and 3 from J, leaving 5 bases between them. CDR3 residues: CASSLSATDTQYF. CDR3 DNA: TGTGCCAGCAGTTTATCGGCGACAGATACGCAGTATTTT.

A word on this clonotype: A junction end diverges from the germline sequence, so it may reflect a read error. J is TRBJ2-2 and V is TRBV5-1, with D perhaps TRBD2 (6 bases). Germline V gives CDR1 SGHRS, CDR2 YFSETQ. There are 15 residues in the CDR3. CDR3 residues: CAGSLSTRGTGELFF. The CDR3 coding sequence is TGCGCCGGCAGCTTGAGTACTCGGGGGACCGGGGAGCTGTTTTTT.